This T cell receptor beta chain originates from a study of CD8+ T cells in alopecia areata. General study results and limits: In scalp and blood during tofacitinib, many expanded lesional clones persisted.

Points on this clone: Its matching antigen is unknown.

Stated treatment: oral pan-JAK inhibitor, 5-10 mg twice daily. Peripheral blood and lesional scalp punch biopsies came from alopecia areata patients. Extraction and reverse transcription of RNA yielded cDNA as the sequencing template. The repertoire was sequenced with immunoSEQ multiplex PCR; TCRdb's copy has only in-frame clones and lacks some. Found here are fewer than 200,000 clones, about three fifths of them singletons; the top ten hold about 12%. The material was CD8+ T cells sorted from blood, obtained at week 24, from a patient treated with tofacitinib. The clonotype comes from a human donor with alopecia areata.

The CDR3 loop is CASSFSDRVGDEQFF. Written as DNA, the CDR3 is TGTGCCAGCAGTTTTTCGGACAGGGTGGGGGATGAGCAGTTCTTC. This chain joins TRBV27 and TRBJ2-1; TRBD1 aligns across 8 bases. Germline assignment: CDR1 MNHEY and CDR2 SMNVEV (reference sequence). CDR3 length: 15 amino acids. Losses at the gene ends were 3 bases for V and 8 bases for J; bases not matched to a gene: 9.